One and the same sample provided the 25 T cell receptor beta chains below, sequenced in a study of spatial heterogeneity in lung cancer. The time point is: sample taken at primary tumor resection. Via MiXCR, TCRdb re-called the 5' RACE reads, giving one row per CDR3 protein. The table includes around 92,000 distinct CDR3 sequences, 12% detected once. This specimen consisted of PBMCs, obtained at surgery. These receptors all come from a male donor with early-stage non-small cell lung cancer.

This clonotype has a count of ten or more. The rearrangement joins TRBV4-3 to TRBJ1-2, with a possible D match to TRBD1 (5 bases). Trimming cost V 1 base and J 2 bases, with 14 bases left between them. This CDR3 has 16 amino acids. CDR1 is LGHNA and CDR2 is YSLEER in the germline V gene. CDR3 in amino acids: CASSQGAGGPNYGYTF. CDR3 in DNA: TGCGCCAGCAGCCAAGGGGCCGGGGGTCCAAACTATGGCTACACCTTC.

The V call is TRBV30, the J call TRBJ2-3; no firm D call. The CDR3 totals 11 residues. V shed 4 bases and J shed 2 bases, with 4 bases lying between them. CDR1 GTSNPN and CDR2 SVGIG come from the germline V gene (reference sequence). The CDR3 DNA follows: TGTGCCTGGACGGACACAGATACGCAGTATTTT. Its protein product is CAWTDTDTQYF.

A few counts support this clonotype. The chain carries TRBV7-2 and TRBJ1-2; no firm D call. The germline gives CDR1 SGHTA, CDR2 FQGNSA. CDR3 length: 14 amino acids. V shed 2 bases and J shed 7 bases, with 14 bases lying between them. As DNA, the CDR3 is TGTGCCAGCAGCTTATGGCAGGCTCTGAGTGGCTACACCTTC. It codes for CASSLWQALSGYTF.

This chain joins TRBV2 and TRBJ1-1, with D possibly being TRBD1 (5 bases). V lost 1 base and J 1 base, leaving 19 bases between the germline ends. Looked up from germline, CDR1 is SNHLY and CDR2 is FYNNEI. The CDR3 sequence is 18 residues long. The chain's CDR3 is CASSEGSGRGRKNTEAFF. CDR3 sequence (DNA): TGTGCCAGCAGTGAAGGGTCAGGGCGGGGGAGAAAGAACACTGAAGCTTTCTTT.

Regarding this clonotype: At one end, the junction sequence differs from germline, possibly due to a read error. This chain links TRBV5-4 with TRBJ2-3, with D unresolved. CDR3 length: 13 residues. Germline V gene sequence: CDR1 SGHNT, CDR2 YYREEE (reference sequence). The CDR3 DNA sequence: TGTACCAGCAGCTTGCCCAACACAGATACGCAGTATTTT. Translating it yields CTSSLPNTDTQYF.

This clonotype was counted a few times. This chain joins TRBV24-1 and TRBJ2-3, with D perhaps assigned TRBD1 or TRBD2 (5 bases each). Trimming shortened V by 9 bases and J by 0 bases, and 12 bases separated the two germline ends. This CDR3 has 14 amino acids. Germline loops: CDR1 KGHDR, CDR2 SFDVKD. The CDR3 region is CATGDLASTDTQYF. CDR3 sequence (DNA): TGTGCCACCGGGGACCTCGCTAGCACAGATACGCAGTATTTT.

The J gene is TRBJ2-1, the V gene TRBV2; 8 bases line up with TRBD1. The CDR3 loop spans 15 amino acids. The germline gives CDR1 SNHLY, CDR2 FYNNEI. V was clipped by 2 bases and J by 6 bases; unmatched bases: 6. CDR3 nucleotides: TGTGCCAGCAGTGAACGGACAGGGCGAGCCAATGAGCAGTTCTTC. It translates to CASSERTGRANEQFF.

J is TRBJ1-2 and V is TRBV25-1, with TRBD1 matching 10 bases. The junction had 2 bases not matched to a gene; V was cut back by 6 bases and J by 4 bases. The V gene's germline CDR1 is MGHDK and CDR2 SYGVNS. CDR3 length: 13 amino acids. CDR3 protein: CASRGDRGYGYTF. In nucleotides, the CDR3 is TGTGCCAGCAGGGGGGACAGGGGCTATGGCTACACCTTC.

This clonotype occurred a few times. CDR3 sequence (DNA): TGTGCCAGCAGCTTAGGACACAGCTCCTACGAGCAGTACTTC. Its translation: CASSLGHSSYEQYF. V and J are TRBV7-9 and TRBJ2-7; D is unresolved. CDR3 size: 14 residues. Germline CDR1 SEHNR, CDR2 FQNEAQ (reference sequence). Trimming left V 1 base short and J 0 bases short, with 7 bases between.

This clonotype was observed a few times. V is TRBV9 and J is TRBJ1-5; 8 bases are a match to TRBD1. The CDR3 is 15 residues long. The junction had 5 bases not matched to a gene; V was cut back by 0 bases and J by 6 bases. CDR1 and CDR2 (germline): SGDLS, YYNGEE. The CDR3 DNA follows: TGTGCCAGCAGCGTAGGAGGACAGGGAGGTCAGCCCCAGCATTTT. It encodes CASSVGGQGGQPQHF.

The chain couples TRBV5-6 to TRBJ2-3, with D unclear. This CDR3 is built from 13 residues. CDR1 SGHDT and CDR2 YYEEEE come from the germline V gene. Between the trimmed V and J ends, which lost 4 bases and 6 bases, there was a span of 12 bases. The CDR3 loop is CASSRPGLDTQYF. CDR3 DNA sequence: TGTGCCAGCAGCCGGCCGGGCCTTGATACGCAGTATTTT.

This clonotype was seen repeatedly, ten times or more. J is TRBJ1-2 and V is TRBV29-1; D unresolved. The CDR3 loop spans 13 amino acids. V gave up 2 bases and J gave up 4 bases, with 11 bases separating them. Germline V gene data show CDR1 as SQVTM and CDR2 as ANQGSEA. CDR3 residues: CSVETPGSYGYTF. The CDR3 region has the DNA TGCAGCGTTGAAACCCCGGGGAGCTATGGCTACACCTTC. Based on the CDR3 plus reference TRBV29-1 and TRBJ1-2, the full variable domain is SAVISQKPSRDICQRGTSLTIQCQVDSQVTMMFWYRQQPGQSLTLIATANQGSEATYESGFVIDKFPISRPNLTFSTLTVSNMSPEDSSIYLCSVETPGSYGYTFGSGTRLTVV.

This clonotype showed up just a few times. The chain joins TRBV11-1 to TRBJ1-6; no clear D. Germline V gene data show CDR1 as SGHAT and CDR2 as FQDESV (reference sequence). The V gene lost 1 base and the J gene lost 1 base, with 8 bases spanning the gap. This CDR3 has 16 amino acids. CDR3 DNA sequence: TGTGCCAGCAGCTTAGAAGATGGGTCCTATAATTCACCCCTCCACTTT. The encoded protein is CASSLEDGSYNSPLHF. The whole variable domain, remainder taken from reference TRBV11-1 and TRBJ1-6, is EAEVAQSPRYKITEKSQAVAFWCDPISGHATLYWYRQILGQGPELLVQFQDESVVDDSQLPKDRFSAERLKGVDSTLKIQPAELGDSAMYLCASSLEDGSYNSPLHFGNGTRLTVT.

This clonotype was observed a handful of times. This chain connects TRBV1 to TRBJ1-2. TRBV1 is given as a pseudogene. The CDR3 length is 13 residues. The CDR3 DNA is TGCACCAGCAGCCCGACAGCAAACTATGGCTACACCTTC. It is translated as CTSSPTANYGYTF.

In its sample, this clonotype was seen many times. V usage is TRBV4-2 and J usage is TRBJ2-1, with D possibly being TRBD1 (5 bases). The V gene's germline CDR1 is LGHNA and CDR2 YNFKEQ. Trimming cost V 0 bases and J 4 bases, with 22 bases left between them. The CDR3 length is 19 residues. The CDR3 nucleotides read TGTGCCAGCAGCCAAGATTTGAGGCGAGCCACCGGACATTACAATGAGCAGTTCTTC. It translates to CASSQDLRRATGHYNEQFF.

The sample holds a few counts of this clonotype. The J gene is TRBJ2-3, the V gene TRBV6-5, with TRBD2 matching 12 bases. The V segment lost 6 bases and the J segment 5 bases; nucleotides outside the gene matches: 9. Germline CDR1 reads MNHEY; CDR2 reads SVGAGI. The CDR3 totals 16 residues. CDR3 in amino acids: CASRVSLAGGIDTQYF. The CDR3 DNA is TGTGCCAGCAGAGTTTCTCTAGCGGGGGGGATAGATACGCAGTATTTT.

The table lists this clonotype with a few counts. The genes are TRBV27 and TRBJ2-2; possibly TRBD2 for D (5 bases). The CDR3 has 15 amino acids. V dropped 5 bases and J dropped 3 bases, with 13 bases sitting between them. Germline loops: CDR1 MNHEY, CDR2 SMNVEV (reference sequence). CDR3 nucleotides: TGTGCCAGCAGTCCCTTGAGCGGTTACACCGGGGAGCTGTTTTTT. Translating gives CASSPLSGYTGELFF.

The genes are TRBV28 and TRBJ1-5; no firm D call. The CDR3 runs to 15 residues. The V and J ends lost 4 bases and 6 bases respectively, with 16 bases between them. Germline V gives CDR1 MDHEN, CDR2 SYDVKM. As DNA, the CDR3 is TGTGCCAGCAGTTCCACAGCCCGGATCGGTCAGCCCCAGCATTTT. Translated: CASSSTARIGQPQHF.

This clonotype was seen repeatedly, ten times or more. The rearrangement links TRBV6-1 to TRBJ2-3; 12 nucleotides align to TRBD1. The CDR3 is made up of 15 amino acids. Per the germline V gene, CDR1 is MNHNS and CDR2 is SASEGT. The J segment lost 4 bases and the V segment lost 3 bases, leaving 2 bases of the junction unmatched. The DNA for the CDR3 is TGTGCCAGCAGTGACGGGACAGGGGGCGCAGATACGCAGTATTTT. Translated, it gives CASSDGTGGADTQYF.

This clonotype has a count of ten or more. The gene calls are TRBV7-9 and TRBJ2-3; D is ambiguous. CDR1 is SEHNR and CDR2 is FQNEAQ in the germline V gene (reference sequence). V was pared by 5 bases and J by 8 bases, with 14 bases between. CDR3 length: 13 residues. CDR3 DNA: TGTGCCAGCAGCCCTGACGGAACGTTTACGCAGTATTTT. This sequence encodes CASSPDGTFTQYF.

At least ten counts were recorded for this clonotype. The chain is built from TRBV14 and TRBJ2-5, with a tentative D call TRBD2 (6 bases). The CDR3 has 17 amino acids. The V gene's germline CDR1 is SGHDN and CDR2 FVKESK. The V and J ends lost 1 base and 3 bases respectively, with 18 bases between them. As DNA, the CDR3 is TGTGCCAGCAGCCAAGTCCTGGGACCACAGCGGGAAGAGACCCAGTACTTC. Translation gives CASSQVLGPQREETQYF.

Judged by abundance, this clonotype is large. V gene TRBV28 combines with J gene TRBJ2-3; the D gene is possibly TRBD2 (6 bases). The CDR3 has 14 residues. Germline V gene lookup returns CDR1 MDHEN and CDR2 SYDVKM. This chain's CDR3 is CASGYITDLDTQYF. The CDR3 nucleotides are TGTGCTAGCGGTTACATCACAGACCTAGATACGCAGTATTTT. Complete variable domain (other parts from reference TRBV28 and TRBJ2-3): DVKVTQSSRYLVKRTGEKVFLECVQDMDHENMFWYRQDPGLGLRLIYFSYDVKMKEKGDIPEGYSVSREKKERFSLILESASTNQTSMYLCASGYITDLDTQYFGPGTRLTVL.

This sequence joins TRBV24-1 and TRBJ2-1; either TRBD1 or TRBD2 may fit D (5 bases each). V was cut by 5 bases and J by 0 bases, with 13 bases left in between. Germline V gives CDR1 KGHDR, CDR2 SFDVKD. There are 16 residues in the CDR3. CDR3 sequence (DNA): TGTGCCACCAGTGTTGTCGGTGGGGGCTCCTACAATGAGCAGTTCTTC. Residues: CATSVVGGGSYNEQFF.

The chain couples TRBV7-2 to TRBJ2-1; D is ambiguous. Germline CDR1 SGHTA, CDR2 FQGNSA. Between the trimmed V and J ends, which lost 5 bases and 9 bases, there was a span of 11 bases. This CDR3 is 12 amino acids long. The CDR3 sequence: CASSRQKGEQFF. The CDR3 region has the DNA TGTGCCAGCAGCCGTCAAAAAGGTGAGCAGTTCTTC. Using reference TRBV7-2 and TRBJ2-1 for the parts outside the CDR3, the full variable domain is GAGVSQSPSNKVTEKGKDVELRCDPISGHTALYWYRQSLGQGLEFLIYFQGNSAPDKSGLPSDRFSAERTGGSVSTLTIQRTQQEDSAVYLCASSRQKGEQFFGPGTRLTVL.

The rearrangement links TRBV5-6 to TRBJ2-4, with D possibly being TRBD1 or TRBD2 (5 bases each). Germline CDR1 and CDR2: SGHDT and YYEEEE. V lost 4 bases and J 6 bases, leaving 11 bases between the germline ends. CDR3 size: 13 residues. The CDR3 reads CASSPIGTNIQYF. CDR3 bases: TGTGCCAGCAGCCCGATAGGGACAAACATTCAGTACTTC.